The entry that follows covers one T cell receptor beta chain sequence. Original data processing: For nucleated cells, counts were estimated from reference gene primer amplification. Assay used: immunoSEQ multiplex PCR; TCRdb lists only in-frame clones, some missing. V, J and clone size were drawn from that table, and D and trimming were deduced from the DNA. The sample shows 100,000 or so clones, 85% of them seen only once. The data stem from a study of blood T cell repertoires in COVID-19. About the research overall: Donors in the United States, Italy and Spain gave samples during acute or convalescent COVID-19. Nucleic acid was either cDNA or gDNA, and it came from T cells, B-cell-depleted T cells, or PBMCs.

The clonotype was recovered from a man in his 60s with acute or convalescent COVID-19. The sequenced material came from peripheral blood.

The CDR3 loop is CASGGLAEAFF. In nucleotides, the CDR3 is TGTGCCAGCGGCGGTCTCGCTGAAGCTTTCTTT. The chain employs TRBV9 and TRBJ1-1, with D uncertain. The CDR3 runs to 11 residues. The germline CDR1 and CDR2 sequences are SGDLS and YYNGEE. Trimming removed 7 bases at V and 6 bases at J, with 10 bases between.